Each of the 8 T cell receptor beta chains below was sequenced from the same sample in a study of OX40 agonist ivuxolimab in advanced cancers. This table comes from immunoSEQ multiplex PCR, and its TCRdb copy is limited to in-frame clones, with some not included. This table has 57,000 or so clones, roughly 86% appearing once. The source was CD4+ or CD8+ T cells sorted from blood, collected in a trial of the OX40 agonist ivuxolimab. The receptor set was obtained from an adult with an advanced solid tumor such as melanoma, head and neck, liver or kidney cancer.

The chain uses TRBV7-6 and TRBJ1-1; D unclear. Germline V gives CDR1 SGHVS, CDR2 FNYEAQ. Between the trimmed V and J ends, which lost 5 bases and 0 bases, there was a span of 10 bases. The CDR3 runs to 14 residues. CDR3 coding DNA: TGTGCCAGCAGCCGCCGGTCCATGAACACTGAAGCTTTCTTT. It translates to CASSRRSMNTEAFF.

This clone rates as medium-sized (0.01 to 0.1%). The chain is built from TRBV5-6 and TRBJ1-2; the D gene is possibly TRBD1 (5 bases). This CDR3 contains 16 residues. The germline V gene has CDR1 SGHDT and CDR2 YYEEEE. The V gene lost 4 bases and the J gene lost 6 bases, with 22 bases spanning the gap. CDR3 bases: TGTGCCAGCAGCCCTGGGAGGGGTGACGTAAGGGATGGCTACACCTTC. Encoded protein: CASSPGRGDVRDGYTF.

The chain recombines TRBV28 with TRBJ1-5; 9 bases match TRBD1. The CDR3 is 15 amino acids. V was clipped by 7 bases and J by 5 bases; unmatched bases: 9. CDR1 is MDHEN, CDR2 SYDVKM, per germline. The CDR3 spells CASTTAGQGYQPQHF. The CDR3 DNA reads TGTGCCAGCACCACCGCCGGACAGGGGTATCAGCCCCAGCATTTT.

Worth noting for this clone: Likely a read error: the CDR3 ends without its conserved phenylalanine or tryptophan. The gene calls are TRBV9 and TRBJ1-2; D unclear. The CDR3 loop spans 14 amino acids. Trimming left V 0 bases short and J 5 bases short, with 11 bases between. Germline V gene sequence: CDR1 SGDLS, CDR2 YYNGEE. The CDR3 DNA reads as TGTGCCAGCAGCGTAGGGGAGGGAGTTTATGGCTACACCCTC. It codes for CASSVGEGVYGYTL.

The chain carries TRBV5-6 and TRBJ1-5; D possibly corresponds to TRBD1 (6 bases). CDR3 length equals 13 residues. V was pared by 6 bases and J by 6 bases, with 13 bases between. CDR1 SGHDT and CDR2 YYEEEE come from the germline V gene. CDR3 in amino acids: CASTFGQTQPQHF. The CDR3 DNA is TGTGCCAGCACCTTCGGACAGACTCAGCCCCAGCATTTT.

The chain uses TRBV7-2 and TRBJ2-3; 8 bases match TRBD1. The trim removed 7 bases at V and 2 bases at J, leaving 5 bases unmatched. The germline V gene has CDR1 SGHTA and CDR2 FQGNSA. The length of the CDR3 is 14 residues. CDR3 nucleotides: TGTGCCAGCATCTCCAGGGGGCTCACAGATACGCAGTATTTT. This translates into CASISRGLTDTQYF.

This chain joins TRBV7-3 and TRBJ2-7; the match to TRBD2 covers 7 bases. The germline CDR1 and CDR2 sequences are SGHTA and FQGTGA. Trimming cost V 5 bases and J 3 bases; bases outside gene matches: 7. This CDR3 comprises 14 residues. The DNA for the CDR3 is TGTGCCAGCAGCCGCAATGGGGGGGACTACGAGCAGTACTTC. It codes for CASSRNGGDYEQYF.

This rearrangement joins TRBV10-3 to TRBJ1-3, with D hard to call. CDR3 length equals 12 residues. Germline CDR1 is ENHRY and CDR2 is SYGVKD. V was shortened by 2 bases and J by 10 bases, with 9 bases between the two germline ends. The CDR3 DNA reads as TGTGCCATCAGTGAGACGGGGTGGACCATATATTTT. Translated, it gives CAISETGWTIYF.